This TCR beta chain was captured in a study of blood T cell repertoires in COVID-19. The repertoire was sequenced with immunoSEQ multiplex PCR; TCRdb's copy has only in-frame clones and lacks some. This sample has about 200,000 clones, with approximately 90% found just once. The CDR3 consists of 16 residues. Between the trimmed V and J ends, which lost 4 bases and 0 bases, there was a span of 15 bases. From germline, CDR1 is MNHEY and CDR2 SVGAGI. This receptor was taken from a man aged 45 to 65 with COVID-19, enrolled during active disease. The sequencing sample was made of peripheral blood. The chain employs TRBV6-5 and TRBJ1-2; D unclear. CDR3: CASSFLPPRPNYGYTF. The DNA for the CDR3 is TGTGCCAGCAGTTTCCTCCCCCCCAGGCCTAACTATGGCTACACCTTC.